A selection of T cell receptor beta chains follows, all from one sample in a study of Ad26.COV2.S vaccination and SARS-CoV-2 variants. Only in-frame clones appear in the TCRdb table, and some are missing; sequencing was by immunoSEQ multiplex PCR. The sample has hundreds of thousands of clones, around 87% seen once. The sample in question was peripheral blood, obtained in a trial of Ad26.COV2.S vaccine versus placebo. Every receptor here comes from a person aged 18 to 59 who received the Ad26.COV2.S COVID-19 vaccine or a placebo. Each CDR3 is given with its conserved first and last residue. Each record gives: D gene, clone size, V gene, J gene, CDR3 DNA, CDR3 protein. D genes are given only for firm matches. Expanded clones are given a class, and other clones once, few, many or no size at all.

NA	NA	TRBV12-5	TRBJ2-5	TGTGCTAGTGGTTTGGTACTGGGGGGACAAGAGACCCAGTACTTC	CASGLVLGGQETQYF
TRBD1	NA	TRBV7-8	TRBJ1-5	TGTGCCAGCAGCTTAGGTCGGTCAGGGGGGTTGCAGCCCCAGCATTTT	CASSLGRSGGLQPQHF
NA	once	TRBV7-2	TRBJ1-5	TGTGCCAGCAGCTTAGCAGGGATGAATCAGCCCCAGCATTTT	CASSLAGMNQPQHF
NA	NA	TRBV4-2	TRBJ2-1	TGTGCCAGCAGCCAAAGGACCTCGGGGACGGATGAGCAGTTCTTC	CASSQRTSGTDEQFF
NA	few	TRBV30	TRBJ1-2	TGTGCCTGGAGTGGACAGAGCCCTATCGGCTACACCTTC	CAWSGQSPIGYTF
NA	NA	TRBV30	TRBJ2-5	TGTGCCTGGAGTCGGGACTCCCAAGAGACCCAGTACTTC	CAWSRDSQETQYF
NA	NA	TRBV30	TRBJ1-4	TGTGCCTGGAGTGTAACGTTCGCAGGGTTGGAAAAACTGTTTTTT	CAWSVTFAGLEKLFF
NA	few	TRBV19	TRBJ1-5	TGTGCCAGTAGAGATCATAGCAATCAGCCCCAGCATTTT	CASRDHSNQPQHF
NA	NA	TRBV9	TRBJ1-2	TGTGCCAGCACCCCGGGCAGCCTGAGAAACTATGGCTACACCTTC	CASTPGSLRNYGYTF
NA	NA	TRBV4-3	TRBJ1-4	TGCGCCAGCAGCCAAGGTTCGACAATAAATGAAAAACTGTTTTTT	CASSQGSTINEKLFF
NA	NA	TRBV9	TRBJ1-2	TGTGCCAGCAGCGTAGCTGGGGGAAACTATGGCTACACCTTC	CASSVAGGNYGYTF
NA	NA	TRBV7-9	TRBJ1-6	TGTGCCAGCAGCCGGAGAGAAGATAATTCACCCCTCCACTTT	CASSRREDNSPLHF
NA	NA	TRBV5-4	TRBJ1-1	TGTGCCAGCAGCTTACAGCCAGGGGCTGAAGCTTTCTTT	CASSLQPGAEAFF
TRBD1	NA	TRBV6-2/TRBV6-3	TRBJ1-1	TGTGCCAGCAGTACACGACAGGGGAGGAACACTGAAGCTTTCTTT	CASSTRQGRNTEAFF
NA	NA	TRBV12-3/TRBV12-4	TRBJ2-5	TGTGCCAGTTCGGTCGGGGAGACCCAGTACTTC	CASSVGETQYF
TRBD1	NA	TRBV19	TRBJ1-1	TGTGCCAGTAGTAAGAACAGGGGGCGAGGAACTGAAGCTTTCTTT	CASSKNRGRGTEAFF
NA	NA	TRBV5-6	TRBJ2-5	TGTGCCAGCAGCTCCGGCAGTCAAGAGACCCAGTACTTC	CASSSGSQETQYF
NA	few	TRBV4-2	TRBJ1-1	TGTGCCAGCAGCCAAGACCGGCAGCGTCTCGGAGCAGCTTTCTTT	CASSQDRQRLGAAFF
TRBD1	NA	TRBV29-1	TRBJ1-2	TGCAGCGTTCGGGACAGCTATGGCTACACCTTC	CSVRDSYGYTF
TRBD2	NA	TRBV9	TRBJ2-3	TGTGCCAGCAGCGTAGGTCTCGGGGGGGGCACAGATACGCAGTATTTT	CASSVGLGGGTDTQYF
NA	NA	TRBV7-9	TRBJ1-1	TGTGCCAGCAGCCGGACGCCCAGGGAGGTCGAAGCTTTCTTT	CASSRTPREVEAFF
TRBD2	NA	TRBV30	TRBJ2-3	TGTGCCTGGAAAGGGGGGCTAGCGGGGGTCCTTGCGGATACGCAGTATTTT	CAWKGGLAGVLADTQYF
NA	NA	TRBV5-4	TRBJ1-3	TGTGCCAGCAGCTTGTCGGGGCTTGACTCTGGAAACACCATATATTTT	CASSLSGLDSGNTIYF
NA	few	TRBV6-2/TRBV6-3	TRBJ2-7	TGTGCCAGCAGCCCTGGACAGCCCTACGAGCAGTACTTC	CASSPGQPYEQYF
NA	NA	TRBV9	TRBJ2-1	TGTGCCAGCAGCGTAGCGGGGACCATGGGGAATGAGCAGTTCTTC	CASSVAGTMGNEQFF
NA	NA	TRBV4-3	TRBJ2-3	TGCGCCAGCAGCCAAGATTTAATGGCTAGCACAGATACGCAGTATTTT	CASSQDLMASTDTQYF
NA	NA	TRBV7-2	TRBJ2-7	TGTGCCAGCAGCTTAGGCCAGAGCTCCTACGAGCAGTACTTC	CASSLGQSSYEQYF
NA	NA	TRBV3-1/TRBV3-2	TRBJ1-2	TGTGCCAGCAGCCAAATGAAAGGCTATGGCTACACCTTC	CASSQMKGYGYTF
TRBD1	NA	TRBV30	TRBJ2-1	TGTGCCTGGGGGGGTGGACAGGGGTTTGATGAGCAGTTCTTC	CAWGGGQGFDEQFF
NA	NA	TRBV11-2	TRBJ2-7	TGTGCCAGCAGCTTAGAGTATGGACCCTACGAGCAGTACTTC	CASSLEYGPYEQYF
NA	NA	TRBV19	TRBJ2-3	TGTGCCAGTAGTAAGGGGGGCCCAGATACGCAGTATTTT	CASSKGGPDTQYF
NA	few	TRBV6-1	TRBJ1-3	TGTGCCAGCAGTGAAACCAGGTCTGGAAACACCATATATTTT	CASSETRSGNTIYF
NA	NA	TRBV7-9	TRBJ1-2	TGTGCCAGCAGCCGCGAGGGGGGCAACTATGGCTACACCTTC	CASSREGGNYGYTF
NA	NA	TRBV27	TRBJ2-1	TGTGCCAGCAGTTTTTCAATTCAGAATGAGCAGTTCTTC	CASSFSIQNEQFF
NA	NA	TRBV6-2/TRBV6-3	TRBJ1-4	TGTGCCAGCAGTTACCCATCGTCAGGGGCAACTAATGAAAAACTGTTTTTT	CASSYPSSGATNEKLFF
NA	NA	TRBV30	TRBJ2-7	TGTGCCTGGGGGCCGTCCTACGAGCAGTACTTC	CAWGPSYEQYF
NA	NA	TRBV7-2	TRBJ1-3	TGTGCCAGCAGCTTAAAAGGGGGTCCTGGAAACACCATATATTTT	CASSLKGGPGNTIYF
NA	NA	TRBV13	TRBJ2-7	TGTGCCAGCAGCCCCGGGCAGTACTACGAGCAGTACTTC	CASSPGQYYEQYF
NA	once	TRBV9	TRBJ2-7	TGTGCCAGCCTCGACGACATGTTCCACGAGCAGTACTTC	CASLDDMFHEQYF